The 26 T cell receptor beta chains presented below share a single source sample, sequenced in a study of T cells in Graves' hyperthyroidism and ophthalmopathy. TCR beta CDR3 regions were amplified from RNA. Primed by the HTBI set, a first-round RT-PCR was run on the TCR CDR3. TCRdb analysed the multiplex PCR reads with MiXCR anew, one entry per CDR3 protein. The sample carries around 520,000 distinct CDR3 sequences, 14% recorded once. The sequenced material came from blood. The source of these receptors is a woman aged 35 to 49 with Graves' hyperthyroidism.

The CDR3 protein is CASGRPGTDFIGNEKLFF. In DNA, the CDR3 is TGTGCCAGCGGGCGGCCCGGGACAGATTTTATTGGGAATGAAAAACTGTTTTTT. The chain carries TRBV6-1 and TRBJ1-4, with TRBD1 matching over 7 bases. The CDR3 covers 18 residues. The V segment lost 8 bases and the J segment 5 bases; nucleotides outside the gene matches: 20. Germline values: CDR1 MNHNS, CDR2 SASEGT.

This clonotype was seen repeatedly, ten times or more. This chain uses TRBV28 with TRBJ2-7; 7 bases match TRBD1. J gave up 1 base and V 1 base, and 7 bases lay outside the gene matches. Germline CDR1 reads MDHEN; CDR2 reads SYDVKM. The CDR3 sequence is 16 residues long. The CDR3 nucleotides read TGTGCCAGCAGTTTATCCTCGGGACAGACTTCCTACGAGCAGTACTTC. This sequence encodes CASSLSSGQTSYEQYF. The whole variable domain, filled in from reference TRBV28 and TRBJ2-7, reads DVKVTQSSRYLVKRTGEKVFLECVQDMDHENMFWYRQDPGLGLRLIYFSYDVKMKEKGDIPEGYSVSREKKERFSLILESASTNQTSMYLCASSLSSGQTSYEQYFGPGTRLTVT.

In its sample, this clonotype was seen many times. The chain combines TRBV7-9 with TRBJ2-5, with TRBD2 matching 14 bases. Germline V gene sequence: CDR1 SEHNR, CDR2 FQNEAQ (reference sequence). The CDR3 covers 15 residues. The V gene end was trimmed by 5 bases and the J gene end by 5 bases; junction bases not matched to a gene: 4. CDR3 sequence (DNA): TGTGCCAGCAGCCCCCGGACTAGCGGGGGGGAGACCCAGTACTTC. Translation: CASSPRTSGGETQYF.

This clonotype was observed many times. The J gene is TRBJ2-7, the V gene TRBV7-3; 11 positions agree with TRBD2. Germline CDR1 SGHTA, CDR2 FQGTGA. Trimming cost V 1 base and J 3 bases; bases outside gene matches: 2. The CDR3 is 15 residues long. The CDR3 is CASSLIGTSGYEQYF. CDR3 bases: TGTGCCAGCAGCTTAATTGGGACTAGCGGCTACGAGCAGTACTTC.

This clonotype was recorded at least ten times. This chain uses TRBV28 with TRBJ2-5, with no clear D. Germline V gene data show CDR1 as MDHEN and CDR2 as SYDVKM. V gave up 1 base and J gave up 3 bases, with 18 bases separating them. The CDR3 is 17 residues long. CDR3 sequence (DNA): TGTGCCAGCAGTTTATCTCAGTGGTTCAATATAGAAGAGACCCAGTACTTC. Its protein product is CASSLSQWFNIEETQYF.

The table lists this clonotype with many counts. The chain has TRBV27 and TRBJ1-2; TRBD1 is a possible D gene (5 bases). This CDR3 contains 15 residues. The V and J ends lost 4 bases and 4 bases respectively, with 16 bases between them. Germline lookup yields CDR1 MNHEY and CDR2 SMNVEV (reference sequence). CDR3 loop: CASSSWGGESYGYTF. DNA for the CDR3: TGTGCCAGCAGTTCTTGGGGGGGGGAGAGCTATGGCTACACCTTC.

Here the CDR3 reads CSAREGGANTEAFF. In DNA, the CDR3 is TGCAGTGCTAGAGAGGGGGGGGCAAACACTGAAGCTTTCTTT. The gene calls are TRBV20-1 and TRBJ1-1; D may be TRBD1 (6 bases). CDR1 and CDR2 (germline): DFQATT, SNEGSKA (reference sequence). Deletions cut 0 bases from V and 2 bases from J, with 10 bases between. The CDR3 spans 14 residues.

The rearrangement joins TRBV7-9 to TRBJ2-1; D not resolved. V lost 1 base to trimming and J lost 0 bases, with 7 bases between them. The CDR3 contains 15 residues. The germline V gene encodes CDR1 SEHNR and CDR2 FQNEAQ (reference sequence). CDR3 DNA: TGTGCCAGCAGCTTAGAGGGAAACTCCTACAATGAGCAGTTCTTC. Translated: CASSLEGNSYNEQFF.

This clonotype was detected many times. The V gene is TRBV2, the J gene TRBJ1-1; D is possibly TRBD1 (5 bases). Germline CDR1 is SNHLY and CDR2 is FYNNEI. Trimming took off 8 bases at V and 12 bases at J, with 16 bases between the two ends. There are 11 residues in the CDR3. Written as DNA, the CDR3 is TGTGCCAGCGGGGCGGAGTCACCAACTTTCTTT. Translated: CASGAESPTFF.

The chain recombines TRBV2 with TRBJ2-7; D may correspond to TRBD1 or TRBD2 (5 bases each). This CDR3 has 13 residues. From germline, CDR1 is SNHLY and CDR2 FYNNEI. Trimming shortened V by 5 bases and J by 1 base, and 9 bases separated the two germline ends. The CDR3 loop is CASSWGTSYEQYF. CDR3 coding DNA: TGTGCCAGCAGTTGGGGGACGTCCTACGAGCAGTACTTC.

This clonotype was seen a handful of times. Here the CDR3 DNA reads TGTGCCAGCAGCTTAGAAGCCATAGCGGGAGCCTTGGGGCCTTACAATGAGCAGTTCTTC. This translates into CASSLEAIAGALGPYNEQFF. V usage is TRBV7-8 and J usage is TRBJ2-1, with 9 bases aligning to TRBD2. CDR1 is SGHVS and CDR2 is FQNEAQ in the germline V gene. With 1 base clipped from V and 4 bases from J, the junction kept 17 bases outside the gene matches. The CDR3 contains 20 residues.

In its sample, this clonotype was seen many times. CDR3 bases: TGTGCCAGCAGCGACAGGGCGATGGCTGAAGCTTTCTTT. Its protein product is CASSDRAMAEAFF. This chain uses TRBV6-2 or TRBV6-3 with TRBJ1-1, with 7 bases identical to TRBD1. CDR1 is MNHEY and CDR2 is SVGEGT in the germline V gene. The CDR3 runs 13 residues. V was pared by 6 bases and J by 6 bases, with 7 bases of the junction left unmatched.

This clonotype was observed at least ten times. This chain connects TRBV7-9 to TRBJ1-1; 7 bases match TRBD1. The germline V gene has CDR1 SEHNR and CDR2 FQNEAQ (reference sequence). The CDR3 length is 14 residues. Germline trimming cut 5 bases from V and 4 bases from J; bases unmatched to any gene: 7. CDR3 sequence (DNA): TGTGCCAGCAGCACAAGACAGGGTAGCACTGAAGCTTTCTTT. Protein sequence: CASSTRQGSTEAFF.

V is TRBV28 and J is TRBJ2-3; no definite D call. V was clipped by 4 bases and J by 3 bases, with 20 bases between them. CDR3 length: 17 amino acids. CDR1 is MDHEN and CDR2 is SYDVKM in the germline V gene. CDR3 sequence (DNA): TGTGCCAGCAGTTCCATACAACCCTCCACCCGAACAGATACGCAGTATTTT. Its translation: CASSSIQPSTRTDTQYF.

This clonotype was picked up many times. The rearrangement joins TRBV7-9 to TRBJ2-7, with TRBD1 matching over 9 bases. The V gene's germline CDR1 is SEHNR and CDR2 FQNEAQ (reference sequence). V gave up 4 bases and J gave up 2 bases; unmatched junction bases: 6. This CDR3 contains 15 residues. In DNA form, the CDR3 reads TGTGCCAGCAGCTCCCCGTGGACAGGGGCCTACGAGCAGTACTTC. Its translation is CASSSPWTGAYEQYF.

V gene TRBV27 combines with J gene TRBJ2-7, with 9 bases that match TRBD2. Germline CDR1 and CDR2: MNHEY and SMNVEV (reference sequence). The CDR3 has 15 amino acids. With V trimmed by 5 bases and J by 5 bases, 10 bases remained unmatched. This chain's CDR3 is CASSPLGLARHEQYF. DNA of the CDR3: TGTGCCAGCAGTCCCTTGGGACTAGCTCGACACGAGCAGTACTTC.

This clonotype was counted ten times or more. The genes are TRBV30 and TRBJ2-2; D may be TRBD1 or TRBD2 (6 bases each). Per germline, CDR1 GTSNPN and CDR2 SVGIG (reference sequence). The CDR3 sequence is 15 residues long. Deletions cut 0 bases from V and 4 bases from J, with 12 bases between. DNA for the CDR3: TGTGCCTGGAGTGTACGGGGGCGCGGCACCGGGGAGCTGTTTTTT. It encodes CAWSVRGRGTGELFF. The variable domain in full, with the rest retrieved from reference TRBV30 and TRBJ2-2, is SQTIHQWPATLVQPVGSPLSLECTVEGTSNPNLYWYRQAAGRGLQLLFYSVGIGQISSEVPQNLSASRPQDRQFILSSKKLLLSDSGFYLCAWSVRGRGTGELFFGEGSRLTVL.

This clonotype was detected a few times. This chain connects TRBV14 to TRBJ1-4; 8 nucleotides agree with TRBD1. The J segment lost 5 bases and the V segment lost 6 bases, leaving 2 bases of the junction unmatched. This CDR3 has 13 amino acids. Germline V gene data show CDR1 as SGHDN and CDR2 as FVKESK. CDR3 bases: TGTGCCAGCAGGGGACAGGCCAATGAAAAACTGTTTTTT. Amino acid sequence: CASRGQANEKLFF.

This clonotype was seen only a few times. The CDR3 spells CASSFGRSEAFF. DNA for the CDR3: TGTGCCAGCAGCTTCGGGAGGTCGGAAGCTTTCTTT. The chain links TRBV7-9 to TRBJ1-1; D is ambiguous. CDR3 length: 12 residues. The V and J ends lost 3 bases and 8 bases respectively, with 10 bases between them. Germline V gives CDR1 SEHNR, CDR2 FQNEAQ (reference sequence).

Ten or more counts support this clonotype. This sequence joins TRBV12-3 or TRBV12-4 and TRBJ2-1; TRBD2 matches at 7 bases. There are 15 residues in the CDR3. J gave up 5 bases and V 6 bases, and 10 bases lay outside the gene matches. DNA for the CDR3: TGTGCCAGCAGCAAAACGACTAGCAGGAACAATGAGCAGTTCTTC. Its translation: CASSKTTSRNNEQFF.

Ten or more counts support this clonotype. This chain links TRBV7-2 with TRBJ2-3; 11 positions match TRBD2. Germline V gene data show CDR1 as SGHTA and CDR2 as FQGNSA. V was pared by 1 base and J by 1 base, with 4 bases of the junction left unmatched. The CDR3 runs to 17 residues. The CDR3 nucleotides read TGTGCCAGCAGCTTAGTCTTTAGCGGGAGGGGCACAGATACGCAGTATTTT. This translates into CASSLVFSGRGTDTQYF.

This clonotype came up many times. V and J are TRBV13 and TRBJ1-1, with D uncertain. Trimming removed 0 bases from V and 7 bases from J, with 6 bases in between. Germline V CDR1 and CDR2: PRHDT, FYEKMQ (reference sequence). This CDR3 has 12 residues. As DNA, the CDR3 is TGTGCCAGCAGCTTAGGGACATATGAAGCTTTCTTT. Translated: CASSLGTYEAFF.

The rearrangement links TRBV27 to TRBJ1-4; a weak D match, TRBD1 (5 bases). The CDR3 sequence is 13 residues long. V was pared by 5 bases and J by 7 bases, with 11 bases between. Per the germline V gene, CDR1 is MNHEY and CDR2 is SMNVEV (reference sequence). CDR3 DNA: TGTGCCAGCAGTGCCCAGGGTGTTGAAAAACTGTTTTTT. It is translated as CASSAQGVEKLFF. Using reference TRBV27 and TRBJ1-4 for the parts outside the CDR3, the full variable domain is EAQVTQNPRYLITVTGKKLTVTCSQNMNHEYMSWYRQDPGLGLRQIYYSMNVEVTDKGDVPEGYKVSRKEKRNFPLILESPSPNQTSLYFCASSAQGVEKLFFGSGTQLSVL.

In this sample, this clonotype turned up many times. V is TRBV28 and J is TRBJ2-1; tentatively, D is TRBD1 or TRBD2 (5 bases each). The germline V and J ends were trimmed by 7 bases and 2 bases, with 12 bases remaining between them. CDR3 length equals 14 residues. Germline CDR1 MDHEN, CDR2 SYDVKM. In DNA, the CDR3 is TGTGCCAGCACCCCGGGGCTTACCTACAATGAGCAGTTCTTC. Protein sequence: CASTPGLTYNEQFF. The whole variable domain, filled in from reference TRBV28 and TRBJ2-1, reads DVKVTQSSRYLVKRTGEKVFLECVQDMDHENMFWYRQDPGLGLRLIYFSYDVKMKEKGDIPEGYSVSREKKERFSLILESASTNQTSMYLCASTPGLTYNEQFFGPGTRLTVL.

Many counts were recorded for this clonotype. The chain employs TRBV28 and TRBJ2-5; TRBD1 aligns across 10 bases. V lost 6 bases, J lost 5 bases, and 6 bases stayed unmatched. This CDR3 is 14 amino acids long. Germline V gene lookup returns CDR1 MDHEN and CDR2 SYDVKM. Here the CDR3 DNA reads TGTGCCAGCAGACCGGGACAGGGGCGGGAGACCCAGTACTTC. This translates into CASRPGQGRETQYF. Based on the CDR3 plus reference TRBV28 and TRBJ2-5, the full variable domain is DVKVTQSSRYLVKRTGEKVFLECVQDMDHENMFWYRQDPGLGLRLIYFSYDVKMKEKGDIPEGYSVSREKKERFSLILESASTNQTSMYLCASRPGQGRETQYFGPGTRLLVL.

This clonotype was detected a few times. The chain carries TRBV14 and TRBJ2-3; D is possibly TRBD1 (5 bases). Trimming took off 0 bases at V and 4 bases at J, with 11 bases between the two ends. The germline gives CDR1 SGHDN, CDR2 FVKESK. The CDR3 totals 15 residues. CDR3 in amino acids: CASSQDRLGADTQYF. The CDR3 nucleotides read TGTGCCAGCAGCCAAGATCGTCTAGGGGCAGATACGCAGTATTTT.